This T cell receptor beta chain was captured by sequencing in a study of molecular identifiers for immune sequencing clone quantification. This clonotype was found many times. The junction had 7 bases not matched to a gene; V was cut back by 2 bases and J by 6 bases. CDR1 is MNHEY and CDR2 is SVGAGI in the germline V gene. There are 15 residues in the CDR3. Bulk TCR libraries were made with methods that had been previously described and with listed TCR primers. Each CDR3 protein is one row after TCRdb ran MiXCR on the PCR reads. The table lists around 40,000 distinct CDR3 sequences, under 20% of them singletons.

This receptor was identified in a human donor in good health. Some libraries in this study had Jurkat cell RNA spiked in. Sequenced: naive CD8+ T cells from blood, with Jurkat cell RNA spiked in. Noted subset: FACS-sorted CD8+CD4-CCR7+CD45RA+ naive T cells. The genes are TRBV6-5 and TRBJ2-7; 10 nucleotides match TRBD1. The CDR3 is CASSYLGQGLGEQYF. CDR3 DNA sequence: TGTGCCAGCAGTTACCTGGGACAGGGGTTAGGCGAGCAGTACTTC.